This T cell receptor (beta chain) was captured by sequencing in a study of CXCR3-negative and CXCR3-positive naive CD8 T cells. Study results and limitations: In CXCR3-positive naive cells, the TRB CDR3s were more hydrophobic than in CXCR3-negative naive cells.

This CDR3 region has 16 residues. TRB cDNA libraries were made by UMI-labeled 5' RACE. Following a re-call of the 5' RACE reads, TCRdb has one entry per CDR3 protein and lacks DNA. Its table records about 85,000 distinct CDR3 sequences. As to this clonotype: The antigen is not known.

Naive CD8+ T cells displayed a CD45RO-CCR7+CD27+CD95- phenotype. Sequencing was carried out using naive CXCR3+ CD8+ T cells from blood. As to subset: CD45RO-CCR7+CD27+CD95- naive CD8+ T cells expressing CXCR3 (TNR3+). This chain uses TRBV12-3 or TRBV12-4 with TRBJ2-1; TCRdb's D call of TRBD2 is untestable without DNA. The receptor was isolated from a human donor in good health. Some clones in this sample may be carry-over from other donors' samples. This CDR3 is CASSSTSGVPYNEQFF.